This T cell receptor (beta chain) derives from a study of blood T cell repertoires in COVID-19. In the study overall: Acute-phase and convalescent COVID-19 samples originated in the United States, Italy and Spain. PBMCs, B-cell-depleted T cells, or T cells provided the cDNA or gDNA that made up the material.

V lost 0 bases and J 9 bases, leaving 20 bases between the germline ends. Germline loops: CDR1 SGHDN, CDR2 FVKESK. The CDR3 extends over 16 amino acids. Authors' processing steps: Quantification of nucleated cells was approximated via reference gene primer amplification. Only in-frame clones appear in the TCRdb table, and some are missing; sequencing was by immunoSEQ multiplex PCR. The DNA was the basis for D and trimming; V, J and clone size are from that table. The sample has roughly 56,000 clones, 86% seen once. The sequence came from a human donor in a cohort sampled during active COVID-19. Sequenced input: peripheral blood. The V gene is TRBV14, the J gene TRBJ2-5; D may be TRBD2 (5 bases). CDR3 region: CASSQDGIQDPGAQYF. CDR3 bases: TGTGCCAGCAGCCAAGATGGAATTCAGGACCCCGGGGCCCAGTACTTC.